This passage covers 10 T cell receptor beta chains from one sample sequenced in a study of blood T cell repertoires in COVID-19. Here immunoSEQ multiplex PCR was the method, and the copy in TCRdb shows in-frame clones only, minus some. The table lists fewer than 150,000 clones, approximately 83% of them singletons. Sample: peripheral blood. The receptors stem from a woman between 45 and 60 years old who had recovered from COVID-19.

The V gene is TRBV2, the J gene TRBJ1-1; 7 positions agree with TRBD1. Germline V lookup: CDR1 SNHLY, CDR2 FYNNEI. The trim removed 5 bases at V and 2 bases at J, leaving 2 bases unmatched. This CDR3 has 13 residues. Here the CDR3 reads CASSWDSNTEAFF. For the CDR3, the DNA is TGTGCCAGCAGTTGGGACAGCAACACTGAAGCTTTCTTT.

This chain links TRBV6-4 with TRBJ1-1, with 9 positions matching TRBD1. This CDR3 has 18 residues. V shed 6 bases, J shed 6 bases, and the junction held 20 bases outside the gene matches. Germline-derived CDR1 and CDR2 are MRHNA and SNTAGT. The CDR3 here is CASRPLKQGAKKYPEAFF. The CDR3 DNA follows: TGTGCCAGCAGGCCTCTTAAACAGGGGGCGAAGAAATACCCTGAAGCTTTCTTT.

V and J are TRBV27 and TRBJ1-2; TRBD1 agrees at 8 bases. Germline-derived CDR1 and CDR2 are MNHEY and SMNVEV (reference sequence). The CDR3 covers 16 residues. The J segment lost 4 bases and the V segment lost 7 bases, leaving 14 bases of the junction unmatched. CDR3 loop: CASTELPGQGVYGYTF. The CDR3, as DNA: TGTGCCAGCACGGAGCTTCCCGGACAGGGAGTCTATGGCTACACCTTC.

The genes are TRBV3-1 (or the pseudogene TRBV3-2) and TRBJ2-1; 13 bases match TRBD2. CDR1 and CDR2 (germline): LGHDT, YNNKEL (reference sequence). The ends lost 6 bases at V and 8 bases at J; junction bases unmatched: 7. The CDR3 spans 15 residues. CDR3 protein: CASRLAGGPGDEQFF. The CDR3 bases are TGTGCCAGCAGACTAGCGGGGGGGCCTGGAGATGAGCAGTTCTTC.

The chain links TRBV4-2 to TRBJ2-7, with TRBD2 matching 9 bases. This CDR3 is built from 18 residues. The V gene's germline CDR1 is LGHNA and CDR2 YNFKEQ. V dropped 0 bases and J dropped 3; count of bases not matched to a gene: 12. The CDR3 is CASSQEGLRAGGIYEQYF. The CDR3 DNA sequence: TGTGCCAGCAGCCAAGAAGGACTGAGAGCGGGGGGTATCTACGAGCAGTACTTC.

Only a few counts were recorded for this clone. The gene calls are TRBV5-1 and TRBJ1-1, with a tentative D call TRBD1 (5 bases). Germline V gene data show CDR1 as SGHRS and CDR2 as YFSETQ. This CDR3 is 13 amino acids long. V lost 3 bases to trimming and J lost 5 bases, with 11 bases between them. The CDR3 DNA sequence: TGCGCCAGCAGCTGGGGGAGCGGGACTGAAGCTTTCTTT. Its protein is CASSWGSGTEAFF.

The chain combines TRBV7-2 with TRBJ2-7; TRBD1 aligns across 7 bases. Trimming cost V 6 bases and J 1 base; bases outside gene matches: 6. CDR1 SGHTA and CDR2 FQGNSA come from the germline V gene. The CDR3 contains 14 residues. This chain's CDR3 is CASRRQGASYEQYF. The CDR3, as DNA: TGTGCCAGCAGGAGACAGGGCGCTTCCTACGAGCAGTACTTC.

The rearrangement uses TRBV5-1 and TRBJ2-7, with a weak D call TRBD1 (5 bases). The V end was cut by 3 bases, the J end by 7 bases, with 8 bases between. Germline loops: CDR1 SGHRS, CDR2 YFSETQ. The CDR3 length is 11 residues. The CDR3: CASSSSGEQYF. CDR3 bases: TGCGCCAGCAGCTCTTCAGGGGAGCAGTACTTC.

The chain recombines TRBV6-1 with TRBJ2-3; the match to TRBD1 covers 8 bases. Germline V lookup: CDR1 MNHNS, CDR2 SASEGT. The CDR3 is 14 amino acids. The J segment lost 5 bases and the V segment lost 3 bases, leaving 4 bases of the junction unmatched. CDR3 bases: TGTGCCAGCAGTGACAGGGGGCCTGGAGATACGCAGTATTTT. It is translated as CASSDRGPGDTQYF.

The CDR3 spells CASSQGAYQPQHF. The CDR3 bases are TGTGCCAGCAGCCAAGGGGCCTATCAGCCCCAGCATTTT. This chain links TRBV3-1 (or the pseudogene TRBV3-2) with TRBJ1-5; D not certain. Trimming shortened V by 1 base and J by 5 bases, and 6 bases separated the two germline ends. CDR1 and CDR2 from the germline V gene are LGHDT and YNNKEL (reference sequence). This CDR3 spans 13 amino acids.